What follows are 15 T cell receptor beta chains derived from one specimen sequenced in a study of vaccination effects on CD4 cells after COVID-19. Peptide-pool stimulation followed by sequencing identified expanded antigen-specific CD4+ clonotypes in the ViraFEST assay. Upon completion of 10 to 11 days in culture, CD4+ T cells were isolated. In the vaccine recipients, nucleocapsid antibodies were negative and there was no prior SARS-CoV-2 infection. TCRdb keeps only in-frame clones here, not all; method: immunoSEQ multiplex PCR. The table includes roughly 25,000 clones, 74% detected once. No antigen is known for these receptors. The material sequenced was CD4+ T cells from PBMCs cultured with SARS-CoV-2 spike peptides, taken before COVID-19 vaccination. Receptors were obtained from a human donor who received a COVID-19 vaccine.

The rearrangement joins TRBV10-3 to TRBJ1-5, with D possibly being TRBD1 (5 bases). Germline V CDR1 and CDR2: ENHRY, SYGVKD. The CDR3 is made up of 14 amino acids. Trimming took 2 bases from V and 5 from J, leaving 10 bases between them. CDR3 sequence reads: CAISEGAWDQPQHF. The CDR3 DNA reads TGTGCCATCAGTGAGGGGGCTTGGGATCAGCCCCAGCATTTT.

The chain combines TRBV2 with TRBJ2-5, with 7 bases identical to TRBD1. The CDR3 extends over 13 amino acids. Germline V gives CDR1 SNHLY, CDR2 FYNNEI. V was clipped by 2 bases and J by 4 bases; unmatched bases: 1. The DNA of the CDR3 is TGTGCCAGCAGTGAATACAGGGGAGAGACCCAGTACTTC. Protein: CASSEYRGETQYF.

The chain is built from TRBV9 and TRBJ2-7; tentatively, D is TRBD1 or TRBD2 (5 bases each). The ends were cut back, 3 bases at V and 1 base at J, with 17 bases in the middle. The CDR3 loop spans 16 amino acids. The germline CDR1 and CDR2 sequences are SGDLS and YYNGEE. CDR3 sequence reads: CASSAEAGATSYEQYF. The DNA of the CDR3 is TGTGCCAGCAGCGCCGAGGCCGGGGCGACTTCCTACGAGCAGTACTTC. Complete variable domain (other parts from reference TRBV9 and TRBJ2-7): DSGVTQTPKHLITATGQRVTLRCSPRSGDLSVYWYQQSLDQGLQFLIQYYNGEERAKGNILERFSAQQFPDLHSELNLSSLELGDSALYFCASSAEAGATSYEQYFGPGTRLTVT.

The V gene is TRBV7-2, the J gene TRBJ2-1; D may be TRBD2 (6 bases). The CDR3 is made up of 15 amino acids. Trimming removed 5 bases at V and 7 bases at J, with 18 bases between. Germline V gene data show CDR1 as SGHTA and CDR2 as FQGNSA. CDR3 loop: CASSPWSGGVNEQFF. In DNA form, the CDR3 reads TGTGCCAGCAGCCCCTGGTCAGGAGGGGTTAATGAGCAGTTCTTC.

A few counts support this clone. The chain links TRBV7-9 to TRBJ2-1, with D hard to call. Deletions cut 1 base from V and 0 bases from J, with 10 bases between. Germline CDR1 SEHNR, CDR2 FQNEAQ (reference sequence). This CDR3 contains 16 residues. CDR3 DNA: TGTGCCAGCAGCTTAGTTATTTCGAGCTCCTACAATGAGCAGTTCTTC. This translates into CASSLVISSSYNEQFF.

The genes are TRBV18 and TRBJ1-6; 7 bases fit TRBD1. This CDR3 contains 15 residues. V shed 2 bases, J shed 8 bases, and the junction held 6 bases outside the gene matches. Per germline, CDR1 KGHSH and CDR2 LQKENI. CDR3 nucleotides: TGTGCCAGCTCACCAGTCACAGGGGCAGATTCACCCCTCCACTTT. It encodes CASSPVTGADSPLHF.

The rearrangement uses TRBV4-1 and TRBJ2-7; D is uncertain. The CDR3 extends over 14 amino acids. V was trimmed by 4 bases and J by 5 bases, leaving 15 bases between them. Per the germline V gene, CDR1 is MGHRA and CDR2 is YSYEKL. CDR3 nucleotide sequence: TGCGCCAGCAGCCCTCGGCTGTCCCTAAACGAGCAGTACTTC. Amino acids: CASSPRLSLNEQYF.

The chain is built from TRBV30 and TRBJ1-4; D is possibly TRBD1 (6 bases). Per germline, CDR1 GTSNPN and CDR2 SVGIG (reference sequence). The CDR3 is made up of 15 amino acids. Trimming pared 0 bases from V and 8 bases from J, leaving 16 bases between. CDR3 sequence: CAWSVTGGAGEKLFF. CDR3 bases: TGTGCCTGGAGTGTTACTGGGGGCGCGGGAGAAAAACTGTTTTTT.

The chain couples TRBV29-1 to TRBJ1-4; no reliable D call. Trimming stripped 5 bases from V and 7 bases from J, with 14 bases between. The CDR3 totals 13 residues. Germline loops: CDR1 SQVTM, CDR2 ANQGSEA. DNA for the CDR3: TGCAGCGTTAGAGAGGATTTTGGTGAAAAACTGTTTTTT. This encodes CSVREDFGEKLFF.

The chain joins TRBV14 to TRBJ2-2; D is unresolved. The CDR3 runs 12 residues. Germline V gives CDR1 SGHDN, CDR2 FVKESK. Trimming took 7 bases from V and 3 from J, leaving 6 bases between them. For the CDR3, the DNA is TGTGCCAGCACCTCCGACACCGGGGAGCTGTTTTTT. Amino acid sequence: CASTSDTGELFF.

This clone was recorded only once. The chain employs TRBV7-8 and TRBJ1-2; D perhaps matches TRBD1 (5 bases). Trimming shortened V by 0 bases and J by 2 bases, and 22 bases separated the two germline ends. The CDR3 covers 19 residues. Germline CDR1 and CDR2: SGHVS and FQNEAQ. The CDR3 protein is CASSLARQSGTSENYGYTF. Written as DNA, the CDR3 is TGTGCCAGCAGCTTAGCGAGACAGAGCGGGACGTCGGAGAACTATGGCTACACCTTC.

This clone showed up just once. The chain links TRBV5-1 to TRBJ2-1; TRBD2 matches at 9 bases. The ends lost 1 base at V and 4 bases at J; junction bases unmatched: 15. This CDR3 spans 19 amino acids. CDR1 is SGHRS, CDR2 YFSETQ, per germline. The CDR3 is CASSLFLPLAGDRYNEQFF. CDR3 DNA sequence: TGCGCCAGCAGCTTGTTCCTTCCGTTAGCGGGAGACAGGTACAATGAGCAGTTCTTC.

The rearrangement uses TRBV4-1 and TRBJ1-1; the D gene is possibly TRBD1 (5 bases). Germline CDR1 reads MGHRA; CDR2 reads YSYEKL. Trimming removed 4 bases from V and 10 bases from J, with 22 bases in between. The CDR3 is 15 residues long. As DNA, the CDR3 is TGCGCCAGCAGCCCGAACACGGGGCCAAAAAGGGGAGCTTTCTTT. Encoded protein: CASSPNTGPKRGAFF.

This chain uses TRBV6-4 with TRBJ1-6, with D possibly being TRBD1 (5 bases). V shed 4 bases and J shed 7 bases, with 11 bases lying between them. CDR1 and CDR2 from the germline V gene are MRHNA and SNTAGT. There are 14 residues in the CDR3. CDR3 coding DNA: TGTGCCAGCAGTGTTACACCAGGGAATTCACCCCTCCACTTT. It codes for CASSVTPGNSPLHF.

V and J are TRBV27 and TRBJ2-7; D is undetermined. Germline assignment: CDR1 MNHEY and CDR2 SMNVEV (reference sequence). The CDR3 has 14 amino acids. The V end lost 6 bases, the J end lost 0 bases, and 12 bases lay between the germline ends. CDR3 protein: CASRTIRSSYEQYF. DNA of the CDR3: TGTGCCAGCAGAACTATACGGAGCTCCTACGAGCAGTACTTC.